This TCR beta chain stems from a study of shared clonotypes between healthy human individuals. Clones were read by immunoSEQ multiplex PCR, and TCRdb kept only the in-frame ones, dropping some. The sample shows approximately 88,000 clones, almost 70% of them seen only once. The CDR3 is 15 amino acids. V was trimmed by 1 base and J by 3 bases, leaving 12 bases between them. Germline V gene data show CDR1 as SEHNR and CDR2 as FQNEAQ (reference sequence). This sequence joins TRBV7-9 and TRBJ1-1; tentative D call: TRBD1 (6 bases). The sample consisted of memory CD8+ T cells sorted from blood. Subset meaning: CD45RO+ cells pooled with CCR7-negative TemRA cells. The TCR was taken from a young man in good health. CDR3 DNA: TGTGCCAGCAGCTTAGTCAGCAGGGGATACACTGAAGCTTTCTTT. It is translated as CASSLVSRGYTEAFF.